This T cell receptor beta chain was identified during a study of cytomegalovirus exposure and HLA in healthy donors. In the study overall: Around 200 million T cells yielded roughly 120 million unique TCR beta sequences, as an earlier analysis found.

The CDR3 covers 16 residues. The ends were cut back, 4 bases at V and 2 bases at J, with 17 bases in the middle. The germline V gene has CDR1 SNHLY and CDR2 FYNNEI. Primers: 60 Vbeta forward and 13 Jbeta reverse. Per the authors' pipeline: In a later analysis, some 11 million of some 80 million unique beta chains occurred in at least two donors. The assay was immunoSEQ multiplex PCR, and TCRdb's table has in-frame clones only and misses some. Clone size and the V and J calls come from that table; the DNA yielded D and trimming. This table holds some 200,000 clones, roughly 80% found once. Though nominally healthy at sampling, donors likely had unrecorded immune exposures.

Input material: PBMCs. This chain uses TRBV2 with TRBJ2-5; D perhaps matches TRBD1 (7 bases). This TCR was recovered from a man aged 50 to 60 in good health and CMV-seronegative. CDR3 protein: CASSGRAGGWQETQYF. The CDR3 coding sequence is TGTGCCAGCAGTGGGAGGGCAGGGGGTTGGCAAGAGACCCAGTACTTC.